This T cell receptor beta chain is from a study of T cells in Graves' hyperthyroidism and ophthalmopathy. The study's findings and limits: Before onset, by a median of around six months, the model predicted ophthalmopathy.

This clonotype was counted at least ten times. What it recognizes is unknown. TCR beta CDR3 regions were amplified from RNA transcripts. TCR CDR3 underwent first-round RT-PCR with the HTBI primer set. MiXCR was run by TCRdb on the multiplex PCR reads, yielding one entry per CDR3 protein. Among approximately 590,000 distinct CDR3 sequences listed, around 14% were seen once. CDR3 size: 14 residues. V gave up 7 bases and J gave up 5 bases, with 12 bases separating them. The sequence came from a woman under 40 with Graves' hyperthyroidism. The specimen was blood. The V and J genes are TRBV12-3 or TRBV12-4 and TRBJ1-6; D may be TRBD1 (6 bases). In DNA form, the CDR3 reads TGTGCCAGCACTAAAACAGGGCATAATTCACCCCTCCACTTT. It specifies CASTKTGHNSPLHF.